This passage covers 32 T cell receptor beta chains from one sample sequenced in a study of identifying expanded T cells in peripheral blood. Generated by immunoSEQ multiplex PCR, the TCRdb table keeps only in-frame clones and is missing some. Of 70,000 or so clones in the sample, almost 90% were seen once. Sequenced input: blood. The receptors originated from a person between 18 and 75 years old in good health.

The gene calls are TRBV15 and TRBJ2-2; D ambiguous. Germline CDR1 and CDR2: LNHNV and YYDKDF (reference sequence). This CDR3 is 13 amino acids long. Trimming left V 1 base short and J 5 bases short, with 5 bases between. CDR3 sequence reads: CATSRGPTGELFF. The CDR3 DNA reads TGTGCCACCAGCAGAGGTCCAACCGGGGAGCTGTTTTTT.

The chain recombines TRBV7-7 with TRBJ2-7; D is uncertain. The germline gives CDR1 SSHAT, CDR2 FNYEAQ (reference sequence). V shed 2 bases and J shed 3 bases, with 14 bases lying between them. The CDR3 has 15 amino acids. The CDR3 region has the DNA TGTGCCAGCAGCTTAAATCCATCGACAAGCTACGAGCAGTACTTC. It yields the protein CASSLNPSTSYEQYF.

The rearrangement joins TRBV18 to TRBJ1-1; D gene ambiguous. CDR1 is KGHSH and CDR2 is LQKENI in the germline V gene. The V end lost 2 bases, the J end lost 5 bases, and 12 bases lay between the germline ends. The CDR3 sequence is 14 residues long. The CDR3 reads CASSPGLAETEAFF. The CDR3 DNA sequence: TGTGCCAGCTCACCAGGGCTGGCGGAGACTGAAGCTTTCTTT.

The gene calls are TRBV5-4 and TRBJ2-1; D is unclear. Germline V CDR1 and CDR2: SGHNT, YYREEE (reference sequence). There are 14 residues in the CDR3. V was cut by 1 base and J by 6 bases, with 11 bases left in between. The CDR3 DNA sequence: TGTGCCAGCAGCTTGAAACGAGATACCAATGAGCAGTTCTTC. Encoded protein: CASSLKRDTNEQFF.

The genes are TRBV7-2 and TRBJ2-4; 10 positions match TRBD1. Germline V CDR1 and CDR2: SGHTA, FQGNSA. Trimming took 6 bases from V and 3 from J; bases not matched to a gene: 11. The CDR3 covers 17 residues. The chain's CDR3 is CASSSRAGTGDKNIQYF. CDR3 bases: TGTGCCAGCAGTTCCAGGGCTGGGACAGGGGACAAAAACATTCAGTACTTC.

In regard to this clone: Distinct nucleotide sequences in the sample also encode this CDR3. The V and J genes are TRBV7-9 and TRBJ2-3; D is possibly TRBD1 (5 bases). Germline CDR1 is SEHNR and CDR2 is FQNEAQ (reference sequence). V shed 5 bases and J shed 6 bases, with 12 bases lying between them. This CDR3 has 13 residues. This CDR3 reads CASSPRGPDTQYF. DNA for the CDR3: TGTGCCAGCAGCCCTAGGGGTCCGGATACGCAGTATTTT. Drawing the rest from reference TRBV7-9 and TRBJ2-3, the complete variable domain is DTGVSQNPRHKITKRGQNVTFRCDPISEHNRLYWYRQTLGQGPEFLTYFQNEAQLEKSRLLSDRFSAERPKGSFSTLEIQRTEQGDSAMYLCASSPRGPDTQYFGPGTRLTVL.

The chain joins TRBV6-5 to TRBJ2-7, with 9 positions matching TRBD1. J was trimmed by 0 bases and V by 6 bases; bases with no gene match: 6. CDR3 length: 15 residues. CDR1 and CDR2 from the germline V gene are MNHEY and SVGAGI. As DNA, the CDR3 is TGTGCCAGCAGCCGATCGGGACAGGGCTCCTACGAGCAGTACTTC. This encodes CASSRSGQGSYEQYF.

The chain joins TRBV28 to TRBJ2-5; the match to TRBD1 covers 8 bases. After removal of 8 bases from V and 6 bases from J, the junction contained 11 bases not matched to a gene. CDR3 length: 14 residues. Per germline, CDR1 MDHEN and CDR2 SYDVKM. DNA for the CDR3: TGTGCCAGCGGGAGCAGGGGGCGCCCGAAGACCCAGTACTTC. Translated, it gives CASGSRGRPKTQYF. The full variable domain, its missing parts supplied by reference TRBV28 and TRBJ2-5, is DVKVTQSSRYLVKRTGEKVFLECVQDMDHENMFWYRQDPGLGLRLIYFSYDVKMKEKGDIPEGYSVSREKKERFSLILESASTNQTSMYLCASGSRGRPKTQYFGPGTRLLVL.

V is TRBV11-1 and J is TRBJ1-3; D is unclear. The V gene lost 3 bases and the J gene lost 4 bases, with 10 bases spanning the gap. The CDR3 extends over 14 amino acids. CDR1 and CDR2 (germline): SGHAT, FQDESV (reference sequence). CDR3 nucleotides: TGTGCCAGCAGCTTGACCGCGGGAGGAAACACCATATATTTT. Amino acid sequence: CASSLTAGGNTIYF. The whole variable domain, remainder taken from reference TRBV11-1 and TRBJ1-3, is EAEVAQSPRYKITEKSQAVAFWCDPISGHATLYWYRQILGQGPELLVQFQDESVVDDSQLPKDRFSAERLKGVDSTLKIQPAELGDSAMYLCASSLTAGGNTIYFGEGSWLTVV.

The chain links TRBV27 to TRBJ2-3; 8 bases agree with TRBD2. J lost 4 bases, V lost 2 bases, and 8 bases had no gene match. Germline V gene lookup returns CDR1 MNHEY and CDR2 SMNVEV (reference sequence). The CDR3 has 16 residues. CDR3 in amino acids: CASSLRLAGGSDTQYF. The CDR3 bases are TGTGCCAGCAGTTTAAGACTGGCGGGGGGTTCAGATACGCAGTATTTT.

The chain combines TRBV11-2 with TRBJ1-1; D not certain. Trimming removed 3 bases at V and 4 bases at J, with 12 bases between. The CDR3 runs to 14 residues. The germline V gene encodes CDR1 SGHAT and CDR2 FQNNGV. The CDR3 loop reads CASSFLVIGTEAFF. CDR3 coding DNA: TGTGCCAGCAGCTTTCTGGTCATAGGCACTGAAGCTTTCTTT.

V and J are TRBV13 and TRBJ1-2; TRBD1 might be the D (6 bases). The V and J ends lost 4 bases and 7 bases respectively, with 22 bases between them. Per the germline V gene, CDR1 is PRHDT and CDR2 is FYEKMQ (reference sequence). The CDR3 covers 16 residues. The CDR3 region is CASSWPEGRGTSGYTF. CDR3 coding DNA: TGTGCCAGCAGCTGGCCGGAGGGCAGGGGTACGAGTGGCTACACCTTC.

The rearrangement links TRBV5-1 to TRBJ1-1, with D perhaps matching TRBD1 (5 bases). Trimming pared 3 bases from V and 6 bases from J, leaving 18 bases between. The germline gives CDR1 SGHRS, CDR2 YFSETQ. The CDR3 loop spans 15 amino acids. The CDR3 nucleotides read TGCGCCAGCAGCTGGGTGGGGGTGAGAGAGGCTGAAGCTTTCTTT. It encodes CASSWVGVREAEAFF.

This sequence joins TRBV2 and TRBJ2-3; D not certain. The germline gives CDR1 SNHLY, CDR2 FYNNEI. V dropped 6 bases and J dropped 2 bases, with 12 bases sitting between them. This CDR3 comprises 14 residues. CDR3 DNA sequence: TGTGCCAGCAGAACCGACCGCAACACAGATACGCAGTATTTT. This encodes CASRTDRNTDTQYF. The full variable domain, in which reference TRBV2 and TRBJ2-3 provide the parts outside the CDR3, is EPEVTQTPSHQVTQMGQEVILRCVPISNHLYFYWYRQILGQKVEFLVSFYNNEISEKSEIFDDQFSVERPDGSNFTLKIRSTKLEDSAMYFCASRTDRNTDTQYFGPGTRLTVL.

The genes are TRBV7-2 and TRBJ2-7; 11 positions agree with TRBD2. The length of the CDR3 is 17 residues. CDR1 and CDR2 (germline): SGHTA, FQGNSA. J was trimmed by 2 bases and V by 3 bases; bases with no gene match: 9. The CDR3 is CASSFSGTSGIPYEQYF. CDR3 nucleotide sequence: TGTGCCAGCAGCTTTTCCGGGACTAGCGGTATACCCTACGAGCAGTACTTC.

This chain links TRBV11-2 with TRBJ2-7; 10 nucleotides line up with TRBD2. Germline V gene data show CDR1 as SGHAT and CDR2 as FQNNGV. CDR3 length: 15 amino acids. The V and J ends lost 4 bases and 2 bases, in that order; junction bases with no gene match: 5. CDR3 amino acids: CASSSSGGGTYEQYF. Written as DNA, the CDR3 is TGTGCCAGCAGCTCCAGCGGGGGGGGTACCTACGAGCAGTACTTC.

The chain couples TRBV13 to TRBJ1-2, with a possible D match to TRBD1 (6 bases). CDR3 size: 13 residues. Trimming shortened V by 11 bases and J by 6 bases, and 19 bases separated the two germline ends. Germline V CDR1 and CDR2: PRHDT, FYEKMQ (reference sequence). The DNA of the CDR3 is TGTGCCGGAGATACAGGGAGAAGACATGGCTACACCTTC. The encoded protein is CAGDTGRRHGYTF.

The chain couples TRBV5-1 to TRBJ2-2; 15 bases match TRBD2. This CDR3 has 16 amino acids. CDR1 SGHRS and CDR2 YFSETQ come from the germline V gene. Trimming removed 3 bases from V and 5 bases from J; junction bases left unmatched: 2. CDR3 DNA: TGCGCCAGCAGCTCCGGACTAGCGGGAGGGACCGGGGAGCTGTTTTTT. Its translation is CASSSGLAGGTGELFF. Together with reference TRBV5-1 and TRBJ2-2, the CDR3 gives the full variable domain: KAGVTQTPRYLIKTRGQQVTLSCSPISGHRSVSWYQQTPGQGLQFLFEYFSETQRNKGNFPGRFSGRQFSNSRSEMNVSTLELGDSALYLCASSSGLAGGTGELFFGEGSRLTVL.

The chain joins TRBV27 to TRBJ2-2; 7 bases are shared with TRBD2. Germline CDR1 reads MNHEY; CDR2 reads SMNVEV (reference sequence). J gave up 5 bases and V 1 base, and 1 base lay outside the gene matches. CDR3 size: 14 residues. The CDR3 nucleotides are TGTGCCAGCAGTTTATTGGGGGGGACCGGGGAGCTGTTTTTT. Its translation: CASSLLGGTGELFF.

This chain connects TRBV5-1 to TRBJ2-5, with 9 bases matching TRBD1. The CDR3 spans 16 residues. CDR1 is SGHRS, CDR2 YFSETQ, per germline. V lost 1 base and J lost 5; bases outside the gene matches: 9. CDR3 region: CASSLLTGQGLETQYF. In DNA, the CDR3 is TGCGCCAGCAGCTTGTTAACGGGACAGGGTCTGGAGACCCAGTACTTC.

The chain joins TRBV5-4 to TRBJ2-7, with TRBD2 matching over 8 bases. Trimming cost V 3 bases and J 7 bases; bases outside gene matches: 9. This CDR3 comprises 14 residues. Germline lookup yields CDR1 SGHNT and CDR2 YYREEE (reference sequence). CDR3 loop: CASSSNGGAREQYF. DNA for the CDR3: TGTGCCAGCAGCTCCAACGGGGGGGCGAGGGAGCAGTACTTC.

V and J are TRBV11-1 and TRBJ2-3, with D perhaps being TRBD1 or TRBD2 (5 bases each). The germline V gene has CDR1 SGHAT and CDR2 FQDESV (reference sequence). Trimming pared 4 bases from V and 0 bases from J, leaving 14 bases between. The CDR3 contains 16 residues. For the CDR3, the DNA is TGTGCCAGCAGCTCGGGACCGCCTTCTAGCACAGATACGCAGTATTTT. Its protein is CASSSGPPSSTDTQYF.

The V and J genes are TRBV19 and TRBJ1-2, with 7 nucleotides matching TRBD1. The junction had 11 bases not matched to a gene; V was cut back by 3 bases and J by 7 bases. Germline CDR1 is LNHDA and CDR2 is SQIVND (reference sequence). CDR3 size: 15 residues. The CDR3, as DNA: TGTGCCAGTAGTATCCCGGGACAGCTTCGGGGTGGCTACACCTTC. Translation gives CASSIPGQLRGGYTF.

This clone was found once. The CDR3 sequence is CASSLDGRGTQYF. CDR3 coding DNA: TGTGCCAGCAGCTTAGATGGCCGGGGGACCCAGTACTTC. This chain joins TRBV7-2 and TRBJ2-5; a weak D match, TRBD2 (5 bases). There are 13 residues in the CDR3. Germline CDR1 reads SGHTA; CDR2 reads FQGNSA. The germline V and J ends were trimmed by 1 base and 7 bases, with 10 bases remaining between them.

CDR3 loop: CASSPNLAGGDNEQFF. The CDR3 DNA follows: TGTGCCAGCAGCCCCAACCTAGCGGGAGGAGACAATGAGCAGTTCTTC. The chain employs TRBV28 and TRBJ2-1; 11 nucleotides agree with TRBD2. The V gene's germline CDR1 is MDHEN and CDR2 SYDVKM. The J segment lost 5 bases and the V segment lost 6 bases, leaving 9 bases of the junction unmatched. The CDR3 is 16 residues long.

The chain carries TRBV6-5 and TRBJ1-6, with TRBD1 identical over 8 bases. Germline assignment: CDR1 MNHEY and CDR2 SVGAGI. Germline trimming cut 6 bases from V and 8 bases from J; bases unmatched to any gene: 6. The CDR3 has 14 residues. Here the CDR3 DNA reads TGTGCCAGCAGCCCCCCAGGGGGCTATTCACCCCTCCACTTT. Translated, it gives CASSPPGGYSPLHF.

The chain has TRBV19 and TRBJ2-1; D is possibly TRBD2 (6 bases). Deletions cut 1 base from V and 7 bases from J, with 8 bases between. The CDR3 sequence is 13 residues long. Germline-derived CDR1 and CDR2 are LNHDA and SQIVND (reference sequence). The CDR3 DNA reads TGTGCCAGTAGTATAGCAGGGAGGAATGAGCAGTTCTTC. This sequence encodes CASSIAGRNEQFF. The full variable domain, with the rest looked up from reference TRBV19 and TRBJ2-1, is DGGITQSPKYLFRKEGQNVTLSCEQNLNHDAMYWYRQDPGQGLRLIYYSQIVNDFQKGDIAEGYSVSREKKESFPLTVTSAQKNPTAFYLCASSIAGRNEQFFGPGTRLTVL.

V usage is TRBV6-5 and J usage is TRBJ2-2; a possible D gene is TRBD2 (6 bases). The CDR3 is 15 residues long. Deletions cut 6 bases from V and 1 base from J, with 12 bases between. Germline V gives CDR1 MNHEY, CDR2 SVGAGI. CDR3 sequence: CASRETSLNTGELFF. DNA for the CDR3: TGTGCCAGCAGGGAGACTAGTCTGAACACCGGGGAGCTGTTTTTT.

The gene calls are TRBV9 and TRBJ2-3; 10 nucleotides match TRBD1. The CDR3 sequence is 17 residues long. Germline V gene sequence: CDR1 SGDLS, CDR2 YYNGEE. The V segment lost 1 base and the J segment 2 bases; nucleotides outside the gene matches: 7. The CDR3 spells CASSVYGTGDYTDTQYF. The DNA for the CDR3 is TGTGCCAGCAGCGTATACGGGACAGGGGATTACACAGATACGCAGTATTTT.

The V and J genes are TRBV5-1 and TRBJ2-7; 8 bases are a match to TRBD1. The CDR3 is made up of 15 amino acids. V lost 4 bases and J lost 2; bases outside the gene matches: 8. The germline CDR1 and CDR2 sequences are SGHRS and YFSETQ. CDR3 amino acids: CASSLWTGKPYEQYF. The CDR3 DNA sequence: TGCGCCAGCAGCCTGTGGACAGGGAAGCCCTACGAGCAGTACTTC.

J is TRBJ1-4 and V is TRBV18; TRBD1 matches at 9 bases. Trimming removed 4 bases from V and 7 bases from J; junction bases left unmatched: 7. Looked up from germline, CDR1 is KGHSH and CDR2 is LQKENI. This CDR3 is built from 15 residues. DNA for the CDR3: TGTGCCAGCTCACTGCGACAGGGGGTTAGTGAAAAACTGTTTTTT. Translation gives CASSLRQGVSEKLFF.

The J gene is TRBJ1-4, the V gene TRBV2; weak D call: TRBD1 (6 bases). With 2 bases removed from V and 5 bases from J, the gap between germline ends came to 9 bases. Germline V CDR1 and CDR2: SNHLY, FYNNEI. CDR3 length equals 14 residues. CDR3 amino acids: CASSERDTNEKLFF. The CDR3 DNA reads as TGTGCCAGCAGTGAACGGGACACCAATGAAAAACTGTTTTTT.